This is a list of T cell receptor beta chains from one sample in a study of T cell repertoires in cytomegalovirus infection. TCRdb reprocessed the reads via MiXCR and lists one record per CDR3 protein. The sample consists of about 230,000 distinct CDR3 sequences, 22% of them appearing once. Sequenced material: CD8+ T cells from PBMCs. Receptors were obtained from a human donor in good health (CMV status not recorded). Some clones in this sample may be carry-over from other donors' samples. Each CDR3 is given with its conserved first and last residue. Fields, in order: D gene, J gene, V gene, clone size, CDR3 DNA, CDR3 protein. A D gene is named only where the DNA matches it firmly. For some rows the clone size is stated as once, few or many, or as a class when expanded; others skip it.

D gene: -
J gene: TRBJ1-5
V gene: TRBV7-9
clone size: many
CDR3 DNA: TGTGCCAGCAGCTTAGAAAACGGTCAGCCCCAGCATTTT
CDR3 protein: CASSLENGQPQHF

D gene: TRBD1
J gene: TRBJ2-2
V gene: TRBV24-1
clone size: -
CDR3 DNA: TGTGCCACCAGTGATTTCTCTGGGACAGGGAGGACCGGGGAGCTGTTTTTT
CDR3 protein: CATSDFSGTGRTGELFF

D gene: TRBD1
J gene: TRBJ2-3
V gene: TRBV7-8
clone size: many
CDR3 DNA: TGTGCCAGCAGCTTGACAGGGGGCACAGATACGCAGTATTTT
CDR3 protein: CASSLTGGTDTQYF

D gene: -
J gene: TRBJ2-5
V gene: TRBV7-9
clone size: -
CDR3 DNA: TGTGCCAGCAGCATGGACTTGCAAGAGACCCAGTACTTC
CDR3 protein: CASSMDLQETQYF

D gene: -
J gene: TRBJ2-1
V gene: TRBV7-9
clone size: -
CDR3 DNA: TGTGCCAGCACCCTGGATCCGTACAATGAGCAGTTCTTC
CDR3 protein: CASTLDPYNEQFF

D gene: TRBD1
J gene: TRBJ2-1
V gene: TRBV7-9
clone size: medium-sized
CDR3 DNA: TGTGCCAGCAGCCCCGGACAGGGTCGCTCCTACAATGAGCAGTTCTTC
CDR3 protein: CASSPGQGRSYNEQFF

D gene: TRBD2
J gene: TRBJ2-7
V gene: TRBV20-1
clone size: many
CDR3 DNA: TGCAGTGCTAGACCTAGCGGGGGGTTTCACTACGAGCAGTACTTC
CDR3 protein: CSARPSGGFHYEQYF

D gene: -
J gene: TRBJ2-1
V gene: TRBV7-9
clone size: few
CDR3 DNA: TGTGCCAGCAGCGCGAACGTCGATGAGCAGTTCTTC
CDR3 protein: CASSANVDEQFF

D gene: -
J gene: TRBJ1-1
V gene: TRBV7-9
clone size: many
CDR3 DNA: TGTGCCAGCAGTTTCCCCACGGGGGGGCCCACTGAAGCTTTCTTT
CDR3 protein: CASSFPTGGPTEAFF

D gene: -
J gene: TRBJ2-7
V gene: TRBV7-8
clone size: many
CDR3 DNA: TGTGCCAGCAGCTTAGGAGTTCCCCCCTCCTACGAGCAGTACTTC
CDR3 protein: CASSLGVPPSYEQYF

D gene: TRBD1
J gene: TRBJ2-5
V gene: TRBV7-2
clone size: many
CDR3 DNA: TGTGCCAGCAGGTCGACAGGGATCAACCAAGAGACCCAGTACTTC
CDR3 protein: CASRSTGINQETQYF

D gene: -
J gene: TRBJ1-2
V gene: TRBV7-3
clone size: few
CDR3 DNA: TGTGCCAGCAGCCCAACACGAGCTAACTATGGCTACACCTTC
CDR3 protein: CASSPTRANYGYTF

D gene: -
J gene: TRBJ1-2
V gene: TRBV12-3/TRBV12-4
clone size: many
CDR3 DNA: TGTGCCAGCACCCTCTCGGGGGACCGCTATGGCTACACCTTC
CDR3 protein: CASTLSGDRYGYTF

D gene: TRBD1
J gene: TRBJ2-7
V gene: TRBV14
clone size: -
CDR3 DNA: TGTGCCAGCAGCCAAGAAACAGGGGCAGGGTACGAGCAGTACTTC
CDR3 protein: CASSQETGAGYEQYF

D gene: -
J gene: TRBJ2-5
V gene: TRBV7-9
clone size: -
CDR3 DNA: TGTGCCAGCGGGCGTAGCGGCCCACAAGAGACCCAGTACTTC
CDR3 protein: CASGRSGPQETQYF

D gene: TRBD2
J gene: TRBJ2-1
V gene: TRBV2
clone size: many
CDR3 DNA: TGTGCCAGCGGGGGGGAGGCTGAGCAGTTCTTC
CDR3 protein: CASGGEAEQFF

D gene: -
J gene: TRBJ2-3
V gene: TRBV28
clone size: many
CDR3 DNA: TGTGCCAGCAGTTCCGCTTATGGCCAGCGGGGCACAGATACGCAGTATTTT
CDR3 protein: CASSSAYGQRGTDTQYF

D gene: -
J gene: TRBJ1-2
V gene: TRBV7-9
clone size: many
CDR3 DNA: TGTGCCAGCAGCTCCGACATTCGGAACTATGGCTACACCTTC
CDR3 protein: CASSSDIRNYGYTF

D gene: -
J gene: TRBJ1-6
V gene: TRBV2
clone size: -
CDR3 DNA: TGTGCCAGCAGTGATTTGGGACAAGAATATAATTCACCCCTCCACTTT
CDR3 protein: CASSDLGQEYNSPLHF

D gene: -
J gene: TRBJ1-1
V gene: TRBV9
clone size: -
CDR3 DNA: TGTGCCAGCAGCCTCGGGGGGGGCGCGAACACTGAAGCTTTCTTT
CDR3 protein: CASSLGGGANTEAFF

D gene: -
J gene: TRBJ2-7
V gene: TRBV27
clone size: -
CDR3 DNA: TGTGCCAGCAGTCCCAGGACAACCTACGAGCAGTACTTC
CDR3 protein: CASSPRTTYEQYF

D gene: TRBD1
J gene: TRBJ2-3
V gene: TRBV2
clone size: few
CDR3 DNA: TGTGCCAGCAGTGAAATGGACAGGGGCACAGATACGCAGTATTTT
CDR3 protein: CASSEMDRGTDTQYF

D gene: -
J gene: TRBJ1-1
V gene: TRBV7-6
clone size: few
CDR3 DNA: TGTGCCAGCAGCTTAGCCCTGGCGGGATCCACTGAAGCTTTCTTT
CDR3 protein: CASSLALAGSTEAFF

D gene: -
J gene: TRBJ1-2
V gene: TRBV27
clone size: few
CDR3 DNA: TGTGCCAGCAGTCCTGCGGGGCCTAGCTATGGCTACACCTTC
CDR3 protein: CASSPAGPSYGYTF

D gene: -
J gene: TRBJ2-3
V gene: TRBV7-8
clone size: -
CDR3 DNA: TGTGCCAGCAGTTCAGGGGGGGGGGGGAGCACAGATACGCAGTATTTT
CDR3 protein: CASSSGGGGSTDTQYF

D gene: -
J gene: TRBJ1-4
V gene: TRBV29-1
clone size: -
CDR3 DNA: TGCAGCGTTTCAGAAGGGGGGCGTGAAAAACTGTTTTTT
CDR3 protein: CSVSEGGREKLFF

D gene: -
J gene: TRBJ1-2
V gene: TRBV7-9
clone size: -
CDR3 DNA: TGTGCCAGCAGCTTTGTATCCGGGAACTCGCCGGGAGACTATGGCTACACCTTC
CDR3 protein: CASSFVSGNSPGDYGYTF

D gene: -
J gene: TRBJ1-1
V gene: TRBV29-1
clone size: many
CDR3 DNA: TGCAGCGTTGAGCTCCGGGACGCTTTCTTT
CDR3 protein: CSVELRDAFF

D gene: TRBD2
J gene: TRBJ2-5
V gene: TRBV5-5
clone size: many
CDR3 DNA: TGTGCCAGCAGCTTGGAGCTAGCGGGGGACGAGACCCAGTACTTC
CDR3 protein: CASSLELAGDETQYF

D gene: TRBD1
J gene: TRBJ1-4
V gene: TRBV7-9
clone size: many
CDR3 DNA: TGTGCCAGCAGCTTCCGGCCAGGGGGATTCGATAATGAAAAACTGTTTTTT
CDR3 protein: CASSFRPGGFDNEKLFF

D gene: -
J gene: TRBJ2-5
V gene: TRBV29-1
clone size: -
CDR3 DNA: TGCAGCGTCCAAGACGGATCTGAGGCCCAGTACTTC
CDR3 protein: CSVQDGSEAQYF

D gene: -
J gene: TRBJ1-5
V gene: TRBV27
clone size: few
CDR3 DNA: TGTGCCAGCAGTTTGTCAGTTATCAGGCCCCAGCATTTT
CDR3 protein: CASSLSVIRPQHF

D gene: -
J gene: TRBJ1-1
V gene: TRBV7-4
clone size: once
CDR3 DNA: TGTGCCACCAGCAAGGGGTTCACTGAAGCTTTCTTT
CDR3 protein: CATSKGFTEAFF

D gene: TRBD2
J gene: TRBJ2-1
V gene: TRBV4-1
clone size: few
CDR3 DNA: TGCGCCAGCAGCCATAGCGGGGGTTCCTACAATGAGCAGTTCTTC
CDR3 protein: CASSHSGGSYNEQFF

D gene: -
J gene: TRBJ2-2
V gene: TRBV5-5
clone size: -
CDR3 DNA: TGTGCCAGCAGCCCCTTTAAGAACACCGGGGAGCTGTTTTTT
CDR3 protein: CASSPFKNTGELFF

D gene: -
J gene: TRBJ1-1
V gene: TRBV20-1
clone size: few
CDR3 DNA: TGCAGTGCTAGATTGGAGAGCGCTGAAGCTTTCTTT
CDR3 protein: CSARLESAEAFF

D gene: -
J gene: TRBJ2-1
V gene: TRBV7-2
clone size: many
CDR3 DNA: TGTGCCAGCAGCTTAGCTGGGGCGATCTACAATGAGCAGTTCTTC
CDR3 protein: CASSLAGAIYNEQFF

D gene: TRBD2
J gene: TRBJ2-5
V gene: TRBV28
clone size: -
CDR3 DNA: TGTGCCAGCGGGGGACTAGAGGGGTTTCGGACCCAGTACTTC
CDR3 protein: CASGGLEGFRTQYF

D gene: -
J gene: TRBJ2-7
V gene: TRBV6-5
clone size: few
CDR3 DNA: TGTGCCAGCAGCTATGGACAGTCGGACTACGAGCAGTACTTC
CDR3 protein: CASSYGQSDYEQYF

D gene: TRBD1
J gene: TRBJ2-7
V gene: TRBV20-1
clone size: few
CDR3 DNA: TGCAGTGCTAGGTCGGACAGGGGCGAGCAGTACTTC
CDR3 protein: CSARSDRGEQYF

D gene: TRBD2
J gene: TRBJ2-7
V gene: TRBV5-6
clone size: few
CDR3 DNA: TGTGCCAGCTCGCAGCGGGGTACGGTTTACGAGCAGTACTTC
CDR3 protein: CASSQRGTVYEQYF

D gene: -
J gene: TRBJ1-4
V gene: TRBV12-3/TRBV12-4
clone size: -
CDR3 DNA: TGTGCCAGCGGGGCCGGGAATGAAAAACTGTTTTTT
CDR3 protein: CASGAGNEKLFF

D gene: -
J gene: TRBJ1-1
V gene: TRBV20-1
clone size: -
CDR3 DNA: TGCAGTGCTAGAGCCCCCAGCAACACTGAAGCTTTCTTT
CDR3 protein: CSARAPSNTEAFF

D gene: -
J gene: TRBJ2-5
V gene: TRBV2
clone size: -
CDR3 DNA: TGTGCCAGCAGTGATACGTACAGCCAAGAGACCCAGTACTTC
CDR3 protein: CASSDTYSQETQYF

D gene: TRBD2
J gene: TRBJ2-5
V gene: TRBV24-1
clone size: -
CDR3 DNA: TGTGCCACCAGTGACTCTAGCGGGGGGCACCAAGAGACCCAGTACTTC
CDR3 protein: CATSDSSGGHQETQYF

D gene: -
J gene: TRBJ2-3
V gene: TRBV2
clone size: -
CDR3 DNA: TGTGCCAGCAATACAGGGTATACGCAGTATTTT
CDR3 protein: CASNTGYTQYF

D gene: -
J gene: TRBJ2-7
V gene: TRBV7-2
clone size: -
CDR3 DNA: TGTGCCAGCAGCTTATCCGGCGGGGGCCACTACGAGCAGTACTTC
CDR3 protein: CASSLSGGGHYEQYF

D gene: -
J gene: TRBJ1-5
V gene: TRBV12-3/TRBV12-4
clone size: once
CDR3 DNA: TGTGCCAGCAGTTTACGGCCGTCAGGGGAGCCCCAGCATTTT
CDR3 protein: CASSLRPSGEPQHF

D gene: -
J gene: TRBJ2-2
V gene: TRBV20-1
clone size: few
CDR3 DNA: TGCAGTGCACCGACACTGAACACCGGGGAGCTGTTTTTT
CDR3 protein: CSAPTLNTGELFF

D gene: -
J gene: TRBJ1-1
V gene: TRBV5-1
clone size: -
CDR3 DNA: TGCGCCAGCAGCTGGGAGGGGTACACTGAAGCTTTCTTT
CDR3 protein: CASSWEGYTEAFF

D gene: -
J gene: TRBJ2-3
V gene: TRBV11-3
clone size: -
CDR3 DNA: TGTGCCAGCAGCTCCACTTTCGGGGGTCTCACAGATACGCAGTATTTT
CDR3 protein: CASSSTFGGLTDTQYF

D gene: -
J gene: TRBJ2-1
V gene: TRBV20-1
clone size: -
CDR3 DNA: TGCAGTGCGGAAGAGGGTAAATCCTACAATGAGCAGTTCTTC
CDR3 protein: CSAEEGKSYNEQFF

D gene: TRBD1
J gene: TRBJ2-2
V gene: TRBV28
clone size: -
CDR3 DNA: TGTGCCACGACCGGGACAGGGGGCGAATGGCGCACCGGGGAGCTGTTTTTT
CDR3 protein: CATTGTGGEWRTGELFF

D gene: -
J gene: TRBJ1-5
V gene: TRBV7-9
clone size: -
CDR3 DNA: TGTGCCAGCGGCGAGCATCAGCCCCAGCATTTT
CDR3 protein: CASGEHQPQHF